This T cell receptor (beta chain) stems from a study of T cell changes during pregnancy in multiple sclerosis. The CDR3 is 15 residues long. V dropped 2 bases and J dropped 4; count of bases not matched to a gene: 4. Germline V gene data show CDR1 as SGDLS and CDR2 as YYNGEE. Method: immunoSEQ multiplex PCR; TCRdb's copy keeps in-frame clones and lacks some. The sample carries about 51,000 clones, about 92% recorded once. This chain uses TRBV9 with TRBJ2-1, with 9 bases that match TRBD1. This specimen was peripheral blood, taken in the second trimester of pregnancy. The receptor's source is a female donor with multiple sclerosis, enrolled in a pregnancy study. The chain's CDR3 is CASSVTGTGYNEQFF. As DNA, the CDR3 is TGTGCCAGCAGCGTTACCGGGACAGGGTACAATGAGCAGTTCTTC.